Many counts were recorded for the clone carrying this T cell receptor (beta chain). Antigen unknown. This sample was taken from a study of T-cell reconstitution after alpha-beta-depleted transplantation in children. General study points: Diversity and T-cell counts at one year after transplant derived mostly from new T cells. Reportedly, only several hundred clones from non-depleted graft cells drove alpha-beta T-cell counts at about two months. In some patients, recipient T cells and intrathymic progenitors surviving conditioning explained high day-60 diversity.

Unique molecular identifiers tagged the TCRbeta library. TCRdb recomputed calls from the PCR reads with MiXCR, one row per CDR3 protein. This sample has roughly 300,000 distinct CDR3 sequences; roughly 12% occur once, and the top ten carry 23%. CDR1 is SGHKS, CDR2 YYEKEE, per germline (reference sequence). The length of the CDR3 is 15 residues. V shed 4 bases and J 4 bases; nucleotides not matched to a gene: 7. This chain uses TRBV5-5 with TRBJ2-3; 9 bases match TRBD2. The receptor comes from a male patient aged 2 to 9 who had a stem cell transplant for chronic granulomatous disease, so the T cells may come from the graft donor. The material was peripheral blood, obtained 180 days after TCRalphabeta/CD19-depleted stem cell transplant. Here the CDR3 DNA reads TGTGCCAGCAGCGAAATGACTAGCGGCCCAGATACGCAGTATTTT. Translation: CASSEMTSGPDTQYF.